This TCR beta chain was identified in a study of T cell responses to AZD1222 COVID-19 vaccine. Study outcomes and limitations: With dominance at 160-218 and 743-854, vaccine-associated CD4 TCRs spanned spike. There were mostly white British donors and more females than males, and clonal diversity was possibly underestimated. A reported finding is that nearly half of spike-specific TCRs target unmutated variant regions.

Assay: immunoSEQ multiplex PCR; the TCRdb copy retains only in-frame clones and omits some. The data hold some 160,000 clones, with roughly 88% observed a single time. With V trimmed by 4 bases and J by 6 bases, 6 bases remained unmatched. Germline V lookup: CDR1 LNHDA, CDR2 SQIVND (reference sequence). This CDR3 spans 14 amino acids. Analyses pooled second doses at about 4 or about 12 weeks. As concerns this clone: Its antigen is currently unknown.

The receptor comes from an adult who received the AZD1222 COVID-19 vaccine. The source was peripheral blood, collected 28 days after the second AZD1222 dose. The V gene is TRBV19, the J gene TRBJ2-1, with 7 bases aligning to TRBD1. The CDR3: CASSRQGSINEQFF. In DNA, the CDR3 is TGTGCCAGTAGTAGACAGGGATCAATCAATGAGCAGTTCTTC.